This is a list of T cell receptor beta chains from one sample in a study of blood T cell repertoires in COVID-19. Produced via immunoSEQ multiplex PCR; TCRdb's table is partial and in-frame only. The repertoire holds some 460,000 clones, with around nine tenths as singletons. The sequenced material came from PBMCs or T cells enriched from blood (not recorded which). The receptors shown here come from a woman between 18 and 29 years old with acute COVID-19. CDR3s include the opening cysteine and the closing phenylalanine or tryptophan. Each record gives: clone size, V gene, D gene, J gene, CDR3 protein, CDR3 DNA. A D gene is named only where the DNA matches it firmly. Not all rows give a size; the values are once, few, many and, for expanded clones, a class.

>-|TRBV4-1|-|TRBJ1-4
CASRTIGFNEKLFF
TGCGCCAGCAGAACCATCGGGTTTAATGAAAAACTGTTTTTT
>-|TRBV7-9|TRBD1|TRBJ1-6
CASSRQGMNSPLHF
TGTGCCAGCAGCCGACAGGGAATGAATTCACCCCTCCACTTT
>-|TRBV6-4|-|TRBJ1-1
CASSHFLDSREERNTEAFF
TGTGCCAGCAGCCATTTCCTCGACAGCCGCGAAGAAAGGAACACTGAAGCTTTCTTT
>-|TRBV20-1|-|TRBJ1-1
CSGQTNTEAFF
TGCAGTGGACAGACAAACACTGAAGCTTTCTTT
>once|TRBV29-1|-|TRBJ1-2
CSVAWVTDYGYTF
TGCAGCGTTGCTTGGGTGACAGACTATGGCTACACCTTC
>-|TRBV6-2/TRBV6-3|-|TRBJ2-1
CASSQPAAEQFF
TGTGCCAGCAGCCAACCAGCGGCAGAGCAGTTCTTC
>-|TRBV7-9|-|TRBJ1-1
CASSLNRDTEAFF
TGTGCCAGCAGCTTGAACAGGGACACTGAAGCTTTCTTT
>-|TRBV19|-|TRBJ2-1
CASSTYTGEQFF
TGTGCCAGTAGTACCTACACCGGGGAGCAGTTCTTC
>-|TRBV29-1|-|TRBJ1-2
CSVPGRGNGYTF
TGCAGCGTTCCGGGCAGGGGAAATGGCTACACCTTC
>-|TRBV7-9|-|TRBJ1-3
CASSRGASGNTIYF
TGTGCCAGCAGCCGGGGGGCGTCTGGAAACACCATATATTTT
>-|TRBV7-2|-|TRBJ2-3
CASSLRADTQYF
TGTGCCAGCAGCTTAAGAGCAGATACGCAGTATTTT
>-|TRBV18|TRBD1|TRBJ2-7
CASSPLAGGVYEQYF
TGTGCCAGCTCACCGCTAGCAGGGGGAGTTTACGAGCAGTACTTC
>-|TRBV14|-|TRBJ1-1
CASSQDLARSTEAFF
TGTGCCAGCAGCCAAGATTTGGCCCGAAGCACTGAAGCTTTCTTT
>few|TRBV2|TRBD1|TRBJ1-4
CASSRQGLKEEKLFF
TGTGCCAGCAGTCGACAGGGGCTGAAGGAGGAAAAACTGTTTTTT
>-|TRBV4-3|-|TRBJ2-7
CASSQDVGSTYEQYF
TGCGCCAGCAGCCAAGATGTCGGGAGCACCTACGAGCAGTACTTC
>-|TRBV4-3|-|TRBJ1-2
CASSQEGQAPLGYTF
TGCGCCAGCAGCCAAGAGGGACAAGCTCCCCTTGGCTACACCTTC
>-|TRBV25-1|-|TRBJ1-2
CASSESDYGYTF
TGTGCCAGCAGTGAATCGGACTATGGCTACACCTTC
>-|TRBV6-1|TRBD1|TRBJ2-7
CASSATDRGQTYEQYF
TGTGCCAGCAGTGCGACGGACAGGGGACAGACCTACGAGCAGTACTTC
>-|TRBV5-5|TRBD1|TRBJ2-7
CASSLEGTGAPILYF
TGTGCCAGCAGCTTGGAAGGGACAGGGGCCCCTATACTGTACTTC
>-|TRBV6-5|TRBD1|TRBJ1-3
CASSYRTGRENTIYF
TGTGCCAGCAGTTACCGGACAGGCCGTGAAAACACCATATATTTT
>-|TRBV2|-|TRBJ1-5
CASNRVGNQPQHF
TGTGCCAGCAACAGGGTGGGCAATCAGCCCCAGCATTTT
>-|TRBV28|TRBD1|TRBJ1-3
CASETGVGNTIYF
TGTGCCAGCGAGACAGGGGTTGGAAACACCATATATTTT
>-|TRBV6-1|-|TRBJ2-5
CASSEAPGGETQYF
TGTGCCAGCAGTGAAGCGCCCGGGGGTGAGACCCAGTACTTC
>-|TRBV4-1|-|TRBJ1-1
CASSQVNYEAFF
TGCGCCAGCAGCCAAGTAAATTATGAAGCTTTCTTT
>few|TRBV19|-|TRBJ1-5
CASSIVSGNQPQHF
TGTGCCAGTAGTATAGTTTCAGGCAATCAGCCCCAGCATTTT
>-|TRBV5-4|TRBD1|TRBJ2-7
CASSPQPGQDFHEQYF
TGTGCCAGCAGCCCTCAGCCAGGACAGGATTTCCACGAGCAGTACTTC
>once|TRBV5-1|-|TRBJ2-1
CASSSQAPKQFF
TGCGCCAGCAGCTCTCAAGCGCCGAAGCAGTTCTTC
>-|TRBV11-2|TRBD2|TRBJ2-1
CASRHVGTSLGRGGNEQFF
TGTGCCAGCAGGCACGTGGGGACTAGCCTTGGGAGGGGGGGCAATGAGCAGTTCTTC
>-|TRBV9|TRBD2|TRBJ2-3
CASSTAGGTDTQYF
TGTGCCAGCAGCACAGCGGGGGGCACAGATACGCAGTATTTT
>-|TRBV6-2/TRBV6-3|TRBD2|TRBJ2-7
CASSYHGTSGYEQYF
TGTGCCAGCAGTTACCACGGGACTAGCGGCTACGAGCAGTACTTC
>-|TRBV10-3|TRBD2|TRBJ2-1
CAISPGGGWNEQFF
TGTGCCATCAGTCCCGGGGGGGGTTGGAATGAGCAGTTCTTC
>-|TRBV29-1|-|TRBJ1-1
CSATPMKNTEAFF
TGCAGCGCAACCCCTATGAAGAACACTGAAGCTTTCTTT
>-|TRBV5-4|TRBD1|TRBJ2-1
CASSLSGGPYNEQFF
TGTGCCAGCAGCTTATCAGGGGGCCCCTACAATGAGCAGTTCTTC
>-|TRBV7-2|-|TRBJ1-3
CASSFWRESGNTIYF
TGTGCCAGCAGCTTTTGGCGGGAGTCCGGAAACACCATATATTTT
>-|TRBV5-4|-|TRBJ1-1
CASSFGGIMNTEAFF
TGTGCCAGCAGCTTCGGCGGGATAATGAACACTGAAGCTTTCTTT
>once|TRBV20-1|-|TRBJ2-2
CSASRAGLGELFF
TGCAGTGCAAGTAGGGCAGGGCTCGGGGAGCTGTTTTTT
>-|TRBV2|-|TRBJ1-1
CASSVRGWDEAFF
TGTGCCAGCAGTGTAAGGGGGTGGGATGAAGCTTTCTTT
>-|TRBV5-1|TRBD2|TRBJ2-7
CASSYAGVQYF
TGCGCCAGCAGCTACGCGGGAGTACAGTACTTC
>-|TRBV7-9|-|TRBJ2-5
CASSPRAPGRETQYF
TGTGCCAGCAGCCCCCGGGCCCCGGGGAGGGAGACCCAGTACTTC
>-|TRBV2|TRBD1|TRBJ1-2
CASSGLGQNYGYTF
TGTGCCAGCAGTGGATTGGGACAGAACTATGGCTACACCTTC